This T cell receptor (beta chain) was identified during a study of blood T cells in healthy people across ages. On this clonotype itself: The junction shows a germline mismatch at one end, possibly a read error.

The CDR3 loop spans 12 amino acids. Germline V gene sequence: CDR1 SGHNT, CDR2 YENEEA. Together with a sample-barcoded 5' primer, a J-beta primer mix was included in a second PCR lasting about 6 to 12 cycles. Via MiXCR, TCRdb re-called the 5' RACE reads, giving one row per CDR3 protein. The sample consists of 720,000 or so distinct CDR3 sequences, 35% to 50% of them appearing once. The TCR was taken from an elderly man in good health. The sample comprised blood. V usage is TRBV11-3 and J usage is TRBJ2-1; the D gene is possibly TRBD2 (6 bases). The CDR3 reads CASGTRRNGQFF. CDR3 nucleotides: TGTGCCTCAGGGACTCGGCGCAATGGGCAGTTCTTC.